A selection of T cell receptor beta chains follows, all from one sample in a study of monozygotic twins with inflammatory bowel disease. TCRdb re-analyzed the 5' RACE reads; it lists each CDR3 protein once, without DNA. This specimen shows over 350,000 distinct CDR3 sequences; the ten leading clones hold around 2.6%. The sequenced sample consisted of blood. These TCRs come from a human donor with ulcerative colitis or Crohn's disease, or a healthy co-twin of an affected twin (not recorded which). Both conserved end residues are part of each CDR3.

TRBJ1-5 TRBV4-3 CASSQDLSGKQPQHF
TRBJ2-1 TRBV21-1 CQQGQLNEQFF
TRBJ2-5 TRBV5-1 CASSLGTGQETQYF
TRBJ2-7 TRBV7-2 CASSRGTVRYEQYF
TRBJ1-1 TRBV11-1 CASSEHEGRRLNTEAFF
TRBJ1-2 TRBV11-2 CASSLASRGGYGYTF
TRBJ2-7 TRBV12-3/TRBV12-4 CASRYRLSYEQYF
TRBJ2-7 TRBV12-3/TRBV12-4 CASSIDRGREQYF
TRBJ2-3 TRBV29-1 CSETRGPPSTDTQYF
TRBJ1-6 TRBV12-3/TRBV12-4 CASSLSLGSPLHF
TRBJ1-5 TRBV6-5 CASSSSGTETSNQPQHF
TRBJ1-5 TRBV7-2 CASSGTQGRDQPQHF
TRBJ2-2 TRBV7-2 CASSHPSAGELFF
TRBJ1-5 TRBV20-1 CSATPGGSGNQPQHF
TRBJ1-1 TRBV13 CASSLLRGAPGEAFF
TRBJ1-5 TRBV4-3 CASSQDRLQPQHF
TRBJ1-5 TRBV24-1 CATSDTTGTGGGSNQPQHF
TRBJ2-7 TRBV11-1 CASGQGYEQYF
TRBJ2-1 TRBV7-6 CASSLEILSSYNEQFF
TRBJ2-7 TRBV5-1 CASSYGDKAYEQYF
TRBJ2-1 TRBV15 CATSRDRISGVLWEQFF
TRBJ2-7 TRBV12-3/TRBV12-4 CAGLSRRGTGQRYEQYF
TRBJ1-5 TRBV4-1 CASSSRGQPQHF
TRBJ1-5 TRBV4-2 CASSQEGVASQPQHF
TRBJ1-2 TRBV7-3 CASSSSRTTNYGYTF
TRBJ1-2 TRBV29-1 CSVDRAYGYTF
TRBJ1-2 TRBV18 CASSESQGSSFYGYTF
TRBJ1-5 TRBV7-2 CARAQGQGWQPQHF
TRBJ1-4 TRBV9 CASSGIDRGSDEKLFF
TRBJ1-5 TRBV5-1 CASSLLYEQPQHF
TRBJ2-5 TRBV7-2 CASSLGIRGAQETQYF
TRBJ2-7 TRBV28 CASSFPGWTASYEQYF
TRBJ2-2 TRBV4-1 CASRYREANTGELFF
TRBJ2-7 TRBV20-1 CSARDSGRGRYEQYF
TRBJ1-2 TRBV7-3 CASSLDGTSYGYTF
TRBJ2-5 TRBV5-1 CASSLGFQGSQETQYF
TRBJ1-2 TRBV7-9 CASSLEEGYRGNYGYTF
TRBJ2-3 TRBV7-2 CASSLAPPRPSTDTQYF
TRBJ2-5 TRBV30 CAWRTLAGSGETQYF
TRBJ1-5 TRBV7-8 CASNSRTGIFSNQPQHF
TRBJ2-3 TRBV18 CASSPQTSGGVDTQYF
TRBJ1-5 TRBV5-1 CASSAGTGLNQPQHF
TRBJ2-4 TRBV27 CASSAGLLAKNIQYF
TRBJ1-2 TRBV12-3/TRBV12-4 CASSFQGIGLGYTF
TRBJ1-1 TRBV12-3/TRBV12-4 CASSLLANTEAFF